The 12 T cell receptor beta chains given below trace back to one sample, sequenced in a study of shared clonotypes between healthy human individuals. This table comes from immunoSEQ multiplex PCR, and its TCRdb copy is limited to in-frame clones, with some not included. Of about 2.4 million clones in the sample, 93% were seen once. The sequenced material came from naive CD4+ T cells from PBMCs. This sample's subset: CD45RA+ positively selected. Every receptor here comes from a man aged 18-30 years in good health. Some clones in this sample may be carry-over from other donors' samples.

This CDR3 reads CASSPGVAGTPQYF. As DNA, the CDR3 is TGTGCCAGCAGCCCAGGGGTAGCGGGCACCCCGCAGTACTTC. The V call is TRBV7-2, the J call TRBJ2-7; possible D gene TRBD2, 7 bases. Germline loops: CDR1 SGHTA, CDR2 FQGNSA. This CDR3 is built from 14 residues. V was cut by 5 bases and J by 9 bases, with 20 bases left in between.

Of note for this clone: Other DNA sequences from this sample encode an identical CDR3 as well. This sequence joins TRBV7-9 and TRBJ2-1; tentative D call: TRBD2 (5 bases). The CDR3 runs 14 residues. Trimming pared 0 bases from V and 2 bases from J, leaving 5 bases between. CDR1 is SEHNR, CDR2 FQNEAQ, per germline (reference sequence). The CDR3 region has the DNA TGTGCCAGCAGCTTAGCGGGAGCCTACAATGAGCAGTTCTTC. Translating gives CASSLAGAYNEQFF.

This chain joins TRBV18 and TRBJ1-2, with D hard to call. The V end lost 2 bases, the J end lost 4 bases, and 11 bases lay between the germline ends. Looked up from germline, CDR1 is KGHSH and CDR2 is LQKENI. The CDR3 totals 14 residues. CDR3 bases: TGTGCCAGCTCACCAGGCATACCTGGCTATGGCTACACCTTC. It encodes CASSPGIPGYGYTF.

J is TRBJ2-7 and V is TRBV19; D might be TRBD1 or TRBD2, each matching 5 bases. Trimming stripped 5 bases from V and 4 bases from J, with 18 bases between. Per germline, CDR1 LNHDA and CDR2 SQIVND (reference sequence). The CDR3 sequence is 15 residues long. DNA of the CDR3: TGTGCCAGTAGTGTTTACGGGACGGGTAGTTACGAGCAGTACTTC. Translation: CASSVYGTGSYEQYF.

V is TRBV5-1 and J is TRBJ2-1, with D maybe TRBD1 (6 bases). This CDR3 is built from 14 residues. The germline gives CDR1 SGHRS, CDR2 YFSETQ. The germline V and J ends were trimmed by 4 bases and 3 bases, with 11 bases remaining between them. The CDR3 coding sequence is TGCGCCAGCAGCCCGACAGGAGTCTACAATGAGCAGTTCTTC. Residues: CASSPTGVYNEQFF.

The V gene is TRBV25-1, the J gene TRBJ2-5; 11 bases match TRBD1. Per the germline V gene, CDR1 is MGHDK and CDR2 is SYGVNS. The length of the CDR3 is 13 residues. After removal of 6 bases from V and 7 bases from J, the junction contained 4 bases not matched to a gene. CDR3 sequence: CASRDRGQVTQYF. DNA for the CDR3: TGTGCCAGCAGGGACAGGGGGCAGGTGACCCAGTACTTC.

The chain links TRBV15 to TRBJ2-5, with D possibly called TRBD1 or TRBD2 (7 bases each). V lost 2 bases and J lost 5, with 18 bases in between. The CDR3 is made up of 16 amino acids. Germline loops: CDR1 LNHNV, CDR2 YYDKDF (reference sequence). The CDR3 loop is CATSRRGRGQGETQYF. The CDR3 DNA reads TGTGCCACCAGCAGACGGGGGAGGGGGCAAGGGGAGACCCAGTACTTC.

This chain connects TRBV7-9 to TRBJ2-7, with D maybe TRBD2 (6 bases). CDR3 length equals 15 residues. The V and J ends lost 5 bases and 1 base respectively, with 15 bases between them. Germline V CDR1 and CDR2: SEHNR, FQNEAQ (reference sequence). This CDR3 reads CASSAPGLLSYEQYF. In DNA, the CDR3 is TGTGCCAGCAGCGCCCCGGGACTCCTGTCCTACGAGCAGTACTTC.

The rearrangement links TRBV7-2 to TRBJ2-7; 12 bases align to TRBD2. V lost 2 bases and J lost 5; bases outside the gene matches: 10. This CDR3 is built from 17 residues. Looked up from germline, CDR1 is SGHTA and CDR2 is FQGNSA. CDR3 bases: TGTGCCAGCAGCTTATACGCTAGCGGGGGGGGTAAGGACGAGCAGTACTTC. Translation: CASSLYASGGGKDEQYF.

The rearrangement links TRBV7-3 to TRBJ2-5; 13 bases are a match to TRBD2. The V and J ends lost 4 bases and 5 bases, in that order; junction bases with no gene match: 7. Looked up from germline, CDR1 is SGHTA and CDR2 is FQGTGA. The CDR3 is 16 residues long. The CDR3 loop reads CASSSGLAGARETQYF. The CDR3 bases are TGTGCCAGCAGCTCCGGACTAGCGGGAGCCCGTGAGACCCAGTACTTC.

The rearrangement joins TRBV9 to TRBJ2-2; tentative D call: TRBD1 (5 bases). V was cut by 0 bases and J by 4 bases, with 10 bases left in between. CDR3 length: 15 residues. Germline CDR1 is SGDLS and CDR2 is YYNGEE. For the CDR3, the DNA is TGTGCCAGCAGCGTAGGTCAGGGTCCCACCGGGGAGCTGTTTTTT. As protein: CASSVGQGPTGELFF.

This clone was found a few times. The chain recombines TRBV28 with TRBJ1-2, with D possibly TRBD1 on 5 matching bases. The V end was cut by 8 bases, the J end by 6 bases, with 10 bases between. CDR3 length: 11 residues. CDR1 is MDHEN, CDR2 SYDVKM, per germline. As DNA, the CDR3 is TGTGCCAGCGGCAGGGAGGATGGCTACACCTTC. Residues: CASGREDGYTF.